The present entry profiles one T cell receptor beta chain with its context. This sample is part of a study of shared clonotypes between healthy human individuals. V was cut by 5 bases and J by 5 bases, with 11 bases left in between. This CDR3 contains 13 residues. Germline CDR1 reads SGHTA; CDR2 reads FQGTGA. The data were produced by immunoSEQ multiplex PCR, yet TCRdb's version contains in-frame clones alone and is incomplete. The sample lists about 1 million clones, 70% to 80% seen once, with approximately 1.5% in the top ten. The source material was memory CD4+ T cells sorted from blood. Subset: CD45RA-negative fraction. This chain joins TRBV7-3 and TRBJ2-3; possibly TRBD1 for D (6 bases). The TCR originated in a young man in good health. The CDR3 reads CASSLGTQDTQYF. In DNA, the CDR3 is TGTGCCAGCAGCCTGGGGACACAAGATACGCAGTATTTT. The entire variable domain, with the rest obtained from reference TRBV7-3 and TRBJ2-3, is as follows: GAGVSQTPSNKVTEKGKYVELRCDPISGHTALYWYRQSLGQGPEFLIYFQGTGAADDSGLPNDRFFAVRPEGSVSTLKIQRTERGDSAVYLCASSLGTQDTQYFGPGTRLTVL.